The 12 T cell receptor beta chains below come from one sample, sequenced in a study of cytomegalovirus exposure and HLA in healthy donors. Both 60 Vbeta primers and 13 Jbeta primers went into the PCR. Sequenced by immunoSEQ multiplex PCR; TCRdb stores in-frame clones only, minus some. The sample records more than 95,000 clones, 12% to 15% being singletons. The sequenced material came from PBMCs. The source of these receptors is a female donor in good health and CMV-seronegative.

CDR3 protein: CASSLAGRTDTQYF. The CDR3 DNA sequence: TGCGCCAGCAGCTTGGCGGGGAGGACAGATACGCAGTATTTT. The J gene is TRBJ2-3, the V gene TRBV5-1, with D possibly TRBD2 on 6 matching bases. Germline assignment: CDR1 SGHRS and CDR2 YFSETQ. The length of the CDR3 is 14 residues. V was cut by 0 bases and J by 3 bases, with 8 bases left in between.

V is TRBV11-2 and J is TRBJ1-1; 9 bases are a match to TRBD1. J gave up 10 bases and V 6 bases, and 12 bases lay outside the gene matches. Looked up from germline, CDR1 is SGHAT and CDR2 is FQNNGV. CDR3 size: 14 residues. In DNA form, the CDR3 reads TGTGCCAGCAGGGCCGGGACAGGGTTGTCTGGAGCTTTCTTT. This encodes CASRAGTGLSGAFF.

This rearrangement joins TRBV5-1 to TRBJ2-5; 12 nucleotides align to TRBD2. V gave up 4 bases and J gave up 0 bases; unmatched junction bases: 1. The CDR3 runs to 15 residues. Germline CDR1 is SGHRS and CDR2 is YFSETQ. The CDR3 DNA sequence: TGCGCCAGCAGCACTAGCGGGAGGCACCAAGAGACCCAGTACTTC. As protein: CASSTSGRHQETQYF. The full variable domain, rest sourced from reference TRBV5-1 and TRBJ2-5, is KAGVTQTPRYLIKTRGQQVTLSCSPISGHRSVSWYQQTPGQGLQFLFEYFSETQRNKGNFPGRFSGRQFSNSRSEMNVSTLELGDSALYLCASSTSGRHQETQYFGPGTRLLVL.

This clone has a handful of counts. This chain joins TRBV6-6 and TRBJ2-5; the match to TRBD1 covers 9 bases. The CDR3 runs 16 residues. Germline-derived CDR1 and CDR2 are MNHNY and SVGAGI (reference sequence). With 6 bases clipped from V and 1 base from J, the junction kept 9 bases outside the gene matches. The CDR3 reads CASSRDRVAAQETQYF. The CDR3 nucleotides are TGTGCCAGCAGCCGGGACAGGGTAGCGGCCCAAGAGACCCAGTACTTC.

This clone has a handful of counts. The rearrangement uses TRBV27 and TRBJ1-2; 10 bases line up with TRBD1. The junction had 8 bases not matched to a gene; V was cut back by 8 bases and J by 8 bases. CDR3 size: 13 residues. Germline assignment: CDR1 MNHEY and CDR2 SMNVEV (reference sequence). This CDR3 is CASRGQGGFGYTF. CDR3 in DNA: TGTGCCAGCCGCGGACAGGGGGGTTTCGGCTACACCTTC.

This clone occurred a few times. The chain recombines TRBV7-9 with TRBJ1-2; 7 nucleotides align to TRBD1. Germline assignment: CDR1 SEHNR and CDR2 FQNEAQ (reference sequence). This CDR3 is 13 amino acids long. V trimming: 5 bases; J trimming: 5 bases; junction bases outside the gene matches: 5. CDR3 loop: CASSADRVYGYTF. CDR3 in DNA: TGTGCCAGCAGCGCAGACAGGGTTTATGGCTACACCTTC.

The gene calls are TRBV7-3 and TRBJ1-1; no definite D call. V lost 5 bases to trimming and J lost 1 base, with 14 bases between them. The germline V gene has CDR1 SGHTA and CDR2 FQGTGA. The CDR3 covers 15 residues. The CDR3 region has the DNA TGTGCCAGCAGCCCCAATCGGGATAGGAACACTGAAGCTTTCTTT. Translation: CASSPNRDRNTEAFF.

This clone has just a few counts. V and J are TRBV28 and TRBJ2-3; tentatively, D is TRBD1 (6 bases). Trimming pared 5 bases from V and 5 bases from J, leaving 20 bases between. This CDR3 spans 16 amino acids. From germline, CDR1 is MDHEN and CDR2 SYDVKM. The CDR3 coding sequence is TGTGCCAGCAGTGGACCGCGGACAGCGCAGTTAGATACGCAGTATTTT. Encoded protein: CASSGPRTAQLDTQYF.

The genes are TRBV7-2 and TRBJ1-5; 10 nucleotides line up with TRBD1. V trimming: 6 bases; J trimming: 6 bases; junction bases outside the gene matches: 8. The germline V gene has CDR1 SGHTA and CDR2 FQGNSA. This CDR3 contains 15 residues. As DNA, the CDR3 is TGTGCCAGCAGTTTGGACAGGGGGTATAGTCAGCCCCAGCATTTT. Translating it yields CASSLDRGYSQPQHF.

This clone has only a few counts. Lacking the conserved final phenylalanine or tryptophan, this CDR3 likely reflects a read error. The rearrangement links TRBV30 to TRBJ2-3; the D gene is possibly TRBD1 (6 bases). The CDR3 loop spans 15 amino acids. Germline CDR1 is GTSNPN and CDR2 is SVGIG (reference sequence). Trimming took 4 bases from V and 2 from J, leaving 16 bases between them. The CDR3 sequence: CAWTLSGGPTDTQYV. The CDR3 nucleotides read TGTGCCTGGACTTTGAGTGGGGGCCCCACAGATACGCAGTATGTT.

A few counts support this clone. The CDR3 spells CAWSRGREKLFF. CDR3 DNA sequence: TGTGCCTGGAGTAGGGGGCGAGAAAAACTGTTTTTT. This chain uses TRBV30 with TRBJ1-4; 7 bases fit TRBD1. Germline CDR1 reads GTSNPN; CDR2 reads SVGIG (reference sequence). This CDR3 has 12 amino acids. Unmatched junction bases numbered 2, after V lost 2 bases and J lost 8 bases.

The chain combines TRBV5-1 with TRBJ2-7; 7 nucleotides agree with TRBD1. The CDR3 has 15 residues. The trim removed 0 bases at V and 3 bases at J, leaving 6 bases unmatched. Germline CDR1 SGHRS, CDR2 YFSETQ. CDR3 loop: CASSLVPGTDYEQYF. CDR3 bases: TGCGCCAGCAGCTTGGTTCCCGGGACAGACTACGAGCAGTACTTC.